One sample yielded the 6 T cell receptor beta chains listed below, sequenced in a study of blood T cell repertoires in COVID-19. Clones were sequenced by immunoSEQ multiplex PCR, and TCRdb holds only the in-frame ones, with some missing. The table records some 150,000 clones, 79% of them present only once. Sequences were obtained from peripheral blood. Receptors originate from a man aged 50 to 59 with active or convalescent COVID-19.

The DNA for the CDR3 is TGTGCCAGCAGCTCACGACAGATTAACACCGGGGAGCTGTTTTTT. Translating it yields CASSSRQINTGELFF. The chain links TRBV7-8 to TRBJ2-2; a weak D match, TRBD1 (5 bases). Germline CDR1 reads SGHVS; CDR2 reads FQNEAQ. The CDR3 length is 15 residues. The germline V and J ends were trimmed by 4 bases and 2 bases, with 11 bases remaining between them. Drawing the rest from reference TRBV7-8 and TRBJ2-2, the complete variable domain is GAGVSQSPRYKVAKRGQDVALRCDPISGHVSLFWYQQALGQGPEFLTYFQNEAQLDKSGLPSDRFFAERPEGSVSTLKIQRTQQEDSAVYLCASSSRQINTGELFFGEGSRLTVL.

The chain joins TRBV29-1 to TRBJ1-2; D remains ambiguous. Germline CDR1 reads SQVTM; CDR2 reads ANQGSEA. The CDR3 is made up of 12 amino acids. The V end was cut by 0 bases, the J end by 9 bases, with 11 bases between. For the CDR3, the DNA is TGCAGCGTTGAAGACACGCCTGAGCGCTACACCTTC. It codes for CSVEDTPERYTF.

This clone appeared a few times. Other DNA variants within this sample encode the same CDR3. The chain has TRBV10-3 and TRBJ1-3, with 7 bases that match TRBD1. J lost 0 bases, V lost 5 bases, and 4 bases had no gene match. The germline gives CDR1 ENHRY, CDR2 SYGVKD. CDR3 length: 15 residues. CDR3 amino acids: CAISPRDSSGNTIYF. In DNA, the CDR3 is TGTGCCATCAGTCCCCGGGACAGCTCTGGAAACACCATATATTTT.

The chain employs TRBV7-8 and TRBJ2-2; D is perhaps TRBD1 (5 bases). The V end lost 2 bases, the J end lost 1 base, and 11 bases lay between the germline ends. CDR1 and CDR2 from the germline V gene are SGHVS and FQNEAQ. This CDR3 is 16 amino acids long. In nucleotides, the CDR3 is TGTGCCAGCAGCTTATGGGGCCCTCTGAACACCGGGGAGCTGTTTTTT. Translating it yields CASSLWGPLNTGELFF.

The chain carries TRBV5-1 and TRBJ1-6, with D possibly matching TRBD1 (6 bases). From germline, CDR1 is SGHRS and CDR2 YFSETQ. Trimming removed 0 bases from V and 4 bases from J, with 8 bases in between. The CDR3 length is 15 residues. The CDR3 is CASSLGTAYNSPLHF. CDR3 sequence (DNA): TGCGCCAGCAGCTTGGGGACAGCTTATAATTCACCCCTCCACTTT.

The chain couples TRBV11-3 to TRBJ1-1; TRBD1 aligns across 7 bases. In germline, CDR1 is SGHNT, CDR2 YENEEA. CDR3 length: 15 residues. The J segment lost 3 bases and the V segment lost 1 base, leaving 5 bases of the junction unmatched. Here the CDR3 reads CASSLGIGGYTEAFF. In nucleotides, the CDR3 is TGTGCCAGCAGCTTAGGAATAGGGGGCTACACTGAAGCTTTCTTT.